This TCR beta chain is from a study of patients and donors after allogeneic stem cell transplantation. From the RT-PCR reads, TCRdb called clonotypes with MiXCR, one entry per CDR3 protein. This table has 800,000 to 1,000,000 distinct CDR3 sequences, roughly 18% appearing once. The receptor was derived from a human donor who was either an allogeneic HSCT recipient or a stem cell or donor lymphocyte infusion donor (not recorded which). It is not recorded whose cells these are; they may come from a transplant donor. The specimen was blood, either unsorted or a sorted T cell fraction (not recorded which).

The CDR3 DNA is TGTGCCAGCTCACCGCAACGACAGGGGGCTTCCCACGAGCAGTACTTC. Translation: CASSPQRQGASHEQYF. This rearrangement joins TRBV18 to TRBJ2-7; 10 bases are a match to TRBD1. V lost 3 bases and J lost 5; bases outside the gene matches: 10. This CDR3 is 16 amino acids long. Germline values: CDR1 KGHSH, CDR2 LQKENI.